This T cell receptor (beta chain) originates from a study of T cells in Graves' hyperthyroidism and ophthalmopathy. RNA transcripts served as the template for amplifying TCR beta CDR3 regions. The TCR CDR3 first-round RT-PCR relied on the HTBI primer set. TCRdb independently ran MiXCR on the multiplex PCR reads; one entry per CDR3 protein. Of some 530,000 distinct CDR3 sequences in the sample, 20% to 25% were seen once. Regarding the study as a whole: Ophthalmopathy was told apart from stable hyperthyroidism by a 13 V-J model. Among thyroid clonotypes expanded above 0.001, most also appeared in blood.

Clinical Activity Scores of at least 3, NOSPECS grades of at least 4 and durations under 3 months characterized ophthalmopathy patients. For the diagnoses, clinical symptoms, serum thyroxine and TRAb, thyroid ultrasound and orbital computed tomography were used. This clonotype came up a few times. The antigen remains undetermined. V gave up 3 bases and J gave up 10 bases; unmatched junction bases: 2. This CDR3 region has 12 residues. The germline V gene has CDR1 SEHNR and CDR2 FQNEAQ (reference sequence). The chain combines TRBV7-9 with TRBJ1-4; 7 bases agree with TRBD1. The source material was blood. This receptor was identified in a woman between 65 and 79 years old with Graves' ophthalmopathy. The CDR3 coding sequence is TGTGCCAGCAGCTTGGCAGGGGGAAAACTGTTTTTT. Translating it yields CASSLAGGKLFF.